This T cell receptor beta chain was documented in a study of cytomegalovirus exposure and HLA in healthy donors (dated by TCRdb to 2016 to 2017). Broadly, across the study: In an earlier analysis of 587 of the donors, roughly 300 Gb of sequence data and 90 million to 120 million unique TCR beta sequences from roughly 180 million T cells were reported. An early release that covered some 630 HLA-typed donors contained approximately 290 gigabases of sequencing data and tens of millions of unique TCR sequences. Of the roughly 400 genotyped donors, less than 85% were placed in the genetic ancestry cluster associated with self-reported Caucasian donors. The study aimed to test whether signatures of past pathogen exposure could be identified by cataloging public T cell receptors. The study used immunosequencing to profile the T cell repertoires of approximately 640 subjects and linked those repertoires to cytomegalovirus serostatus. In addition to the first cohort of 666 subjects, a separate validation cohort of about 120 different subjects was used. The study combined high-throughput TCR immunosequencing, statistical association of individual TCRs with disease status, and machine learning to predict cytomegalovirus infection status. In a later analysis, previously published TCR beta repertoires from some 640 donors were re-analyzed and high-resolution HLA genotyping was added so that TCR occurrence patterns could be studied. Rather than drawing on any new phenotypic data, the later analysis identified candidate immune exposures from TCR beta sequences and the way those sequences occurred across donors. An earlier analysis of approximately 580 of the donors used high-throughput TCR beta sequencing to judge whether each TCR beta V gene segment behaved as functional or pseudogenic. Alongside the repertoire data, information on donor age, sex, ethnicity and CMV serostatus was compiled. In a later genetic analysis, genome-wide SNP genotypes for about three fifths of the roughly 670 donors were used, and that subset was treated as a discovery cohort. Every repertoire in the discovery cohort had been generated on one and the same sequencing platform. Both class I and class II loci were covered by HLA typing, at four-digit resolution. The number of typed donors differed by locus: 629-630 for A, B, C, DRB1 and DQB1; some 500 for DQA1; around 610 for DPA1; and around 470 for DPB1. Because of strong linkage in the cohort, 4 to 6 DR-DQ haplotypes were treated as single units for association and clustering. Among some 400 genotyped donors of the cohort, an average of approximately 230,000 unique TCR beta nucleotide sequences were sequenced per donor, 15% to 20% of them non-productive. Here is what the overall study found, with its caveats: A later genetic analysis associated a missense DCLRE1C variant with V-gene and J-gene trimming of TCR beta chains, and an independent cohort replicated the association. HLA typing was unavailable for some donors at each locus, so association tests used only the typed subset. Linkage disequilibrium might explain the correlated functional status among segregating V segments, but an unknown experimental factor could not be ruled out. While some public TCRs were present in many individuals, most TCR sequences turned up only very rarely across donors. A further reported finding was that TCR beta sequences accurately predicted the HLA-A and HLA-B alleles for most subjects in the first cohort. In vitro tests confirmed that three of the cytomegalovirus-associated TCR beta chains recognize cytomegalovirus antigens. Compared with the 666-donor mean, donors in an Asian-associated ancestry cluster had fewer N-insertions in productive TCRs, according to a later genetic analysis. In a later analysis, several top co-occurrence clusters were reported to appear linked to parvovirus B19, influenza, CMV and Epstein-Barr virus. The authors suggested that the approach could potentially be generalized to other disease states and immunological phenotypes. In a later analysis, most CMV-associated TCR beta chains were found to appear HLA-restricted, with HLA associations seemingly driven largely by CMV exposure. Roughly 15 rarely observed V segments, including chromosome 9 orphons, were excluded from the earlier analysis of several hundred of the donors because counts were too low. In the study, about 150 TCR beta chains were listed as associated with cytomegalovirus. In an earlier analysis of around 500 of the donors, most TCR beta V segments appeared in productive rearrangements about 90% or about 30% of the time, broadly matching IMGT annotations. Only TCR beta chains were sequenced in this cohort, and the absence of alpha or paired-chain data limited detectable features. In a later analysis, some 18,000 TCR beta sequences were associated with specific HLA alleles at a false discovery rate of 0.05. A cluster of highly shared sequence variants was judged likely to be a technical artifact of the sequencing pipeline. For the cohort, immune exposure information was limited to CMV serostatus. Sequencing depth was assumed to be roughly uniform across donors in the presence/absence analyses, though that assumption may not hold. When HLA alleles, especially DR and DQ, strongly co-occurred, TCR associations were difficult to assign to individual alleles. Compared with equally common non-associated chains, HLA-associated TCR beta chains in a later analysis were more clonally expanded and had lower generation probabilities. According to a later analysis, TCR association rates differed among HLA loci, with DRB1 alleles showing the most associated TCRs and HLA-C alleles showing the fewest. In both the original and validation cohorts, the classifier was reported to diagnose cytomegalovirus status with high specificity and sensitivity.

Libraries were built with the immunoSEQ multiplex PCR assay. A mixture of 60 forward primers for TCR Vbeta segments and 13 reverse primers for TCR Jbeta segments was used in the multiplex PCR. The CDR3 region of rearranged TCR beta genes was amplified from genomic DNA by a multiplex PCR assay. On the Illumina HiSeq System, the amplified TCR beta libraries were sequenced as 87-base-pair reads. Per the authors' processing: A later analysis tallied tens of millions of unique TCR beta chains across the 650 to 750 repertoires, and about 10 million of those chains were shared by two or more donors. To remove PCR and sequencing errors, raw reads were error-corrected and collapsed into unique sequences using a nearest-neighbor algorithm that merged closely related sequences. Alignment of CDR3 sequences to IMGT reference sequences was used to assign V, D and J gene segments. For a sequence to be retained, at least a six-nucleotide match to both a V gene segment and a J gene segment was required. Rearrangements were classified as productive when the CDR3 lacked stop codons and remained in frame with V and J, and all other rearrangements were classified as non-productive. CDR3 was defined by IMGT convention, running from the second conserved V-encoded cysteine to the conserved J-encoded phenylalanine. Sequences without an unambiguous match to a single V gene segment were excluded from the earlier analysis of several hundred of the donors. In an earlier analysis of several hundred of the donors, V segments were called functional above 56.7% productive rearrangements and were called segregating when the between-donor standard deviation exceeded 5%. A statistical classification framework was developed to diagnose cytomegalovirus status using the catalog of TCR beta chain sequences. A later analysis assigned V and J genes by comparing TCR nucleotide sequences with IMGT/GENE-DB human TR gene sequences. In a later analysis, CDR3 sequences and most-parsimonious VDJ recombination scenarios were assigned using the TCRdist pipeline. A later analysis defined each TCR beta chain by its CDR3 amino acid sequence plus V-gene family, and excluded reads lacking a unique V-gene family. To address suspected cross-contamination and a sequencing artifact, a later analysis removed around 590 highly shared, low-generation-probability nucleotide sequences. A later analysis calculated a clonal expansion index for each public chain from normalized within-repertoire ranks of inferred template counts. A later analysis computed generation probabilities with a VDJ recombination model fitted to out-of-frame rearrangements, and checked the results against IGoR. In a later analysis, hypergeometric tests were used to score TCR-TCR, TCR-HLA and TCR-CMV co-occurrence, with a repertoire-size bias correction applied to TCR pairs. To estimate false discovery rates, a later analysis permuted the HLA or CMV assignments 20 times. A later analysis grouped co-occurring TCRs with DBSCAN, adding TCRdist sequence similarity when clustering within HLA-allele-positive subsets. Repertoires with fewer than 30,000 or more than 120,000 public chains were left out of co-occurrence clustering, as were about 5 repertoires with anomalous nucleotide sharing. TCRdb's version of the immuneACCESS table is confined to in-frame rearrangements and falls short of the full clone set. An unresolved V gene accounts for under half of the shortfall where checked; the remainder is of unknown origin. V and J calls and clone size are copied from that table; D and trimming were computed from the DNA. This sample is represented by some 200,000 clones; about four fifths of them were singletons. The top ten clonotypes cover 1.6% of the sample.

The cohort was made up of roughly 670 healthy bone marrow donors. At the time of sampling, all cohort members were nominally healthy, though unrecorded immune exposures were likely present. The donor was CMV seronegative and was included in the group of 352 seronegative cohort members. A peripheral blood sample was collected from each donor, and TCR beta sequencing was performed on peripheral blood mononuclear cells. Genomic DNA extraction from the blood cell samples was performed with the Qiagen DNeasy Blood Extraction Kit. This clone was observed a handful of times. Which antigen it targets is not known. No much larger clone is present one base from it, and per-base qualities are unavailable. The sample consisted of PBMCs. This clonotype was sampled from a man aged 50 or older in good health and CMV-seronegative.

The nucleotides read TGTGCCAGCTCAAGGACAGGGCCTAATGAAAAACTGTTTTTT. It translates to CASSRTGPNEKLFF. The V gene is TRBV18 and the J gene is TRBJ1-4, with 8 middle bases fitting TRBD1. Germline trimming: 5 bases from V, 3 bases from J; junction bases outside gene matches: 2. The CDR3 runs 14 residues from the cysteine to the phenylalanine. The only DNA kept is the CDR3, 42 bases in frame from the first base. CDR1 KGHSH and CDR2 LQKENI are derived from the germline V gene.